These 3 T cell receptor beta chains came from one sample sequenced in a study of cytomegalovirus exposure and HLA in healthy donors. Both 60 Vbeta primers and 13 Jbeta primers went into the PCR. Method: immunoSEQ multiplex PCR; TCRdb's copy keeps in-frame clones and lacks some. The data hold roughly 180,000 clones, with 80% observed a single time. Sequencing used PBMCs. The source of these receptors is a woman aged 45 to 65 in good health and CMV-seropositive.

This chain uses TRBV5-4 with TRBJ2-7; 9 bases fit TRBD1. In germline, CDR1 is SGHNT, CDR2 YYREEE (reference sequence). This CDR3 comprises 15 residues. The V segment lost 4 bases and the J segment 1 base; nucleotides outside the gene matches: 6. The CDR3 DNA is TGTGCCAGCAGCCCTCGACAGGGGGGGTCCTACGAGCAGTACTTC. Residues: CASSPRQGGSYEQYF.

This chain uses TRBV11-2 with TRBJ2-7; D uncertain. The germline V and J ends were trimmed by 4 bases and 2 bases, with 9 bases remaining between them. The germline V gene encodes CDR1 SGHAT and CDR2 FQNNGV. The CDR3 consists of 13 residues. The CDR3: CASSSPAAYEQYF. The DNA for the CDR3 is TGTGCCAGCAGCTCCCCTGCGGCCTACGAGCAGTACTTC.

With respect to this clone: Its ends do not fully match the called genes, so a read error is possible. The rearrangement joins TRBV7-9 to TRBJ1-2; the match to TRBD1 covers 10 bases. Germline V gene sequence: CDR1 SEHNR, CDR2 FQNEAQ (reference sequence). The CDR3 loop spans 15 amino acids. CDR3 bases: TGTTCCAGCAGCCCGTACCGGGACAGGGGACATGGCTACACCTTC. As protein: CSSSPYRDRGHGYTF.